This TCR beta chain was observed in a study of T-cell memory formation after mild COVID-19. Looked up from germline, CDR1 is MGHRA and CDR2 is YSYEKL. The CDR3 has 14 amino acids. Trimming removed 5 bases from V and 6 bases from J; junction bases left unmatched: 8. This clonotype was seen only a few times. MiXCR, applied by TCRdb to the 5' RACE reads, yields one record per CDR3 protein. The table includes 300,000 to 350,000 distinct CDR3 sequences, roughly an eighth detected once. The clonotype comes from a man aged 18 to 35 who had mild COVID-19 (a few samples of this study predate the infection). Cell type and time point are not known. Input material: PBMCs or a T cell subset sorted from them (not recorded which). The chain is built from TRBV4-1 and TRBJ1-1, with 8 positions matching TRBD1. The CDR3 loop reads CASSYGQGPSEAFF. CDR3 bases: TGCGCCAGCAGCTATGGACAGGGACCTTCTGAAGCTTTCTTT.